The clone carrying this T cell receptor (beta chain) was observed a few times. As yet, its antigen is unknown. These data originate in a study of T cell repertoires in cytomegalovirus infection. Findings and limits, study-wide: HLA-C-restricted CMV-specific TCR beta clonotypes were dominant in the ex vivo response.

TCRdb reanalysed the reads using MiXCR and keeps one entry per CDR3 protein. The data hold tens of thousands of distinct CDR3 sequences, with 20% to 25% observed a single time. V lost 3 bases to trimming and J lost 8 bases, with 17 bases between them. The CDR3 loop spans 15 amino acids. Germline V gene lookup returns CDR1 LNHNV and CDR2 YYDKDF (reference sequence). Sequencing was performed on PBMCs, sequenced either directly or after in vitro stimulation (not recorded which). This TCR came from a human donor in good health (CMV status not recorded). Some clones in this sample may be carry-over from other donors' samples. The V and J genes are TRBV15 and TRBJ2-1; TRBD2 is a possible D gene (6 bases). In nucleotides, the CDR3 is TGTGCCACCAGCAGGACCGCCGGGAGCCAATATGAGCAGTTCTTC. This codes for CATSRTAGSQYEQFF.